Below, one T cell receptor (beta chain) is given with its context. Sequenced by immunoSEQ multiplex PCR; TCRdb stores in-frame clones only, minus some. The sample lists about 2 million clones; around 96% were seen once. These data belong to a study of shared clonotypes between healthy human individuals. Cells designated naive CD8 were CD45RO-negative and were positively selected for CCR7, with terminally differentiated effector memory CD45RA+ cells excluded. This TCR was recovered from a man aged 18 to 30 in good health. Sequenced: naive CD8+ T cells sorted from blood.

The CDR3 nucleotides are TGTGCCAGCTCGGGACAGCATTTCACTGAAGCTTTCTTT. It specifies CASSGQHFTEAFF. The chain recombines TRBV6-6 with TRBJ1-1, with 7 positions matching TRBD1. V shed 8 bases and J 4 bases; nucleotides not matched to a gene: 7. Germline loops: CDR1 MNHNY, CDR2 SVGAGI (reference sequence). This CDR3 has 13 amino acids.